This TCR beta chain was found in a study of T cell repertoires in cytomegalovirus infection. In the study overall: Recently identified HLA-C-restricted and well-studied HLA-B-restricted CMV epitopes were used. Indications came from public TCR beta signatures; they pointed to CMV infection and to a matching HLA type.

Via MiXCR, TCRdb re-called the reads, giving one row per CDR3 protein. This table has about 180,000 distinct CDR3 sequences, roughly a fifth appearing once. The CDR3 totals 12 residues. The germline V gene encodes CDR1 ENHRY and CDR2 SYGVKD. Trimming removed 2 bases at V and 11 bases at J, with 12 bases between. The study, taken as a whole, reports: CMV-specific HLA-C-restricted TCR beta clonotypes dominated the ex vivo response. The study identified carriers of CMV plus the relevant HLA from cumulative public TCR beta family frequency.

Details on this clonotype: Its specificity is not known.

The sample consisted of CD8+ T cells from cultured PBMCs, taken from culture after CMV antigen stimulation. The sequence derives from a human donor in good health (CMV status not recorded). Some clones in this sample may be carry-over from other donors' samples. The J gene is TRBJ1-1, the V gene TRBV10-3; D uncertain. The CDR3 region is CAISEGNPWAFF. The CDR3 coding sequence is TGTGCCATCAGTGAGGGGAATCCCTGGGCTTTCTTT.